Following are 7 T cell receptor beta chains from one sample sequenced in a study of blood T cells in healthy people across ages. Alongside a J-beta primer mix, a sample-barcoded 5' primer served in a second PCR lasting about 6 to 12 cycles. TCRdb recomputed calls from the 5' RACE reads with MiXCR, one row per CDR3 protein. The sample includes fewer than 1 million distinct CDR3 sequences, approximately 44% seen only once; the top ten take roughly a fifth. Input material: blood. The receptors stem from a man in his sixties in good health.

This clonotype was seen a handful of times. The chain combines TRBV4-3 with TRBJ2-5; 7 bases are a match to TRBD1. J lost 5 bases, V lost 4 bases, and 10 bases had no gene match. This CDR3 has 15 amino acids. Germline CDR1 reads LGHNA; CDR2 reads YSLEER. The CDR3 sequence: CASSRGTGVYETQYF. The CDR3 nucleotides read TGCGCCAGCAGCCGTGGTACAGGGGTATACGAGACCCAGTACTTC.

The rearrangement links TRBV2 to TRBJ2-7; tentatively, D is TRBD1 (5 bases). The V and J ends lost 8 bases and 0 bases respectively, with 14 bases between them. CDR1 is SNHLY and CDR2 is FYNNEI in the germline V gene. The CDR3 loop spans 14 amino acids. The CDR3 spells CASAPLTASYEQYF. The CDR3 DNA follows: TGTGCCAGCGCTCCCCTGACAGCCTCCTACGAGCAGTACTTC. The full variable domain, its missing parts supplied by reference TRBV2 and TRBJ2-7, is EPEVTQTPSHQVTQMGQEVILRCVPISNHLYFYWYRQILGQKVEFLVSFYNNEISEKSEIFDDQFSVERPDGSNFTLKIRSTKLEDSAMYFCASAPLTASYEQYFGPGTRLTVT.

The chain joins TRBV7-9 to TRBJ2-4; D may be TRBD2 (6 bases). Germline V gene data show CDR1 as SEHNR and CDR2 as FQNEAQ (reference sequence). Deletions cut 5 bases from V and 7 bases from J, with 12 bases between. The CDR3 is 13 residues long. The CDR3 loop reads CASSPGGQNIQYF. The CDR3 DNA reads as TGTGCCAGCAGCCCCGGGGGTCAGAACATTCAGTACTTC. The variable domain in full, with the rest retrieved from reference TRBV7-9 and TRBJ2-4, is DTGVSQNPRHKITKRGQNVTFRCDPISEHNRLYWYRQTLGQGPEFLTYFQNEAQLEKSRLLSDRFSAERPKGSFSTLEIQRTEQGDSAMYLCASSPGGQNIQYFGAGTRLSVL.

This clonotype was counted ten times or more. The gene calls are TRBV11-2 and TRBJ2-7; maybe TRBD1 (5 bases). This CDR3 has 13 amino acids. V lost 1 base, J lost 6 bases, and 10 bases lay in between. Germline CDR1 and CDR2: SGHAT and FQNNGV. For the CDR3, the DNA is TGTGCCAGCAGCTTAGTGCAGGGTAGCGAGCAGTACTTC. The encoded protein is CASSLVQGSEQYF. The entire variable domain, with the rest obtained from reference TRBV11-2 and TRBJ2-7, is as follows: EAGVAQSPRYKIIEKRQSVAFWCNPISGHATLYWYQQILGQGPKLLIQFQNNGVVDDSQLPKDRFSAERLKGVDSTLKIQPAKLEDSAVYLCASSLVQGSEQYFGPGTRLTVT.

This clonotype appeared a few times. The chain employs TRBV4-3 and TRBJ1-2, with TRBD1 identical over 9 bases. From germline, CDR1 is LGHNA and CDR2 YSLEER. This CDR3 is 18 amino acids long. V was clipped by 0 bases and J by 4 bases; unmatched bases: 12. As DNA, the CDR3 is TGCGCCAGCAGCCAAGACACCGGGACAGGGTCATTGTCCTATGGCTACACCTTC. Protein sequence: CASSQDTGTGSLSYGYTF.

This clonotype was seen a single time. V is TRBV6-1 and J is TRBJ2-3; tentatively, D is TRBD2 (5 bases). This CDR3 is built from 15 residues. Germline V lookup: CDR1 MNHNS, CDR2 SASEGT. With 3 bases removed from V and 0 bases from J, the gap between germline ends came to 10 bases. As DNA, the CDR3 is TGTGCCAGCAGTGACCGGAGGATCAGCACAGATACGCAGTATTTT. Its protein product is CASSDRRISTDTQYF.

This clonotype has at least ten counts. V is TRBV29-1 and J is TRBJ2-7; D possibly uses TRBD1 or TRBD2 (5 bases each). Germline V gives CDR1 SQVTM, CDR2 ANQGSEA. V was pared by 4 bases and J by 3 bases, with 13 bases between. The CDR3 loop spans 13 amino acids. The CDR3 here is CSVGDGWGYEQYF. For the CDR3, the DNA is TGCAGCGTTGGGGACGGGTGGGGCTACGAGCAGTACTTC.